This section outlines one T cell receptor (beta chain) sequence together with its context. This entry comes from a study of cytomegalovirus exposure and HLA in healthy donors. It was with 60 Vbeta and 13 Jbeta primers that the PCR ran. Repertoires were generated with immunoSEQ multiplex PCR, while TCRdb's copy carries only in-frame clones and drops some. The table has 100,000 to 150,000 clones, roughly 82% seen once. The V gene end was trimmed by 6 bases and the J gene end by 3 bases; junction bases not matched to a gene: 2. The germline V gene has CDR1 SEHNR and CDR2 FQNEAQ (reference sequence). The CDR3 totals 13 residues.

The chain carries TRBV7-9 and TRBJ1-1; TRBD1 aligns across 9 bases. Sequencing was carried out using PBMCs. This TCR came from a woman aged 40 to 50 in good health and CMV-seropositive. The CDR3 here is CASRRQGDTEAFF. The CDR3 region has the DNA TGTGCCAGCAGGAGACAGGGGGACACTGAAGCTTTCTTT.